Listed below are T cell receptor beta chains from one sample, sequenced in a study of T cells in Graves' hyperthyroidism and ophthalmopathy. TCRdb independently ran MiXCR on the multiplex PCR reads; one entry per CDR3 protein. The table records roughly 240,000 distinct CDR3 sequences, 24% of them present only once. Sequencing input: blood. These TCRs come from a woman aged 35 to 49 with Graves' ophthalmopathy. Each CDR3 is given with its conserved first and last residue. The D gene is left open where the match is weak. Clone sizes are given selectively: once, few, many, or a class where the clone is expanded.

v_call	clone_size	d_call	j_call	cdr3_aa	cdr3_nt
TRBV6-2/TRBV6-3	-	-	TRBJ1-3	CASQISGGLFGEAGNTIYF	TGTGCCAGCCAAATCAGCGGGGGGCTTTTCGGAGAAGCTGGAAACACCATATATTTT
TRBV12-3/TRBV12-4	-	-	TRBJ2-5	CASSLHDQETQYF	TGTGCCAGCAGTTTGCACGACCAAGAGACCCAGTACTTC
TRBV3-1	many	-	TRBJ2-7	CASSQPGHLYEQYF	TGTGCCAGCAGCCAACCGGGACATCTCTACGAGCAGTACTTC
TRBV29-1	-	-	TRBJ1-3	CSVGDNSGNTIYF	TGCAGCGTTGGGGACAACTCTGGAAACACCATATATTTT
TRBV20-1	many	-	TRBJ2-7	CSARDGSTPEQYF	TGCAGTGCTAGAGATGGGAGTACACCCGAGCAGTACTTC
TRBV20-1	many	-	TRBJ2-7	CSARGGTMTTYEQYF	TGCAGTGCTAGGGGCGGGACGATGACAACCTACGAGCAGTACTTC
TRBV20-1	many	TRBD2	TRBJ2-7	CSADNLAGGTTYEQYF	TGCAGTGCCGATAACCTAGCGGGAGGGACCACCTACGAGCAGTACTTC
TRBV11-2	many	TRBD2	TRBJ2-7	CASSLRITASGEQYF	TGTGCCAGCAGCTTACGAATTACAGCTAGCGGGGAGCAGTACTTC
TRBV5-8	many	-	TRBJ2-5	CASASVAAPSWQETQYF	TGTGCCAGCGCGTCCGTGGCGGCCCCGTCCTGGCAAGAGACCCAGTACTTC
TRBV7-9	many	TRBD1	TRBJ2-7	CASSSWDRGFEQYF	TGTGCCAGCAGCTCTTGGGACAGGGGGTTCGAGCAGTACTTC
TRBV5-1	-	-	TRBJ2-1	CASSQTKREGNEQFF	TGCGCCAGCAGCCAGACTAAAAGAGAGGGCAATGAGCAGTTCTTC
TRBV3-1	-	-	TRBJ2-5	CASSLRSRGLGTQYF	TGTGCCAGCAGCCTCAGGAGTAGGGGGTTGGGGACCCAGTACTTC
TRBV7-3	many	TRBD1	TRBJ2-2	CASSLDRGAGELFF	TGTGCCAGCAGCTTAGACAGGGGGGCCGGGGAGCTGTTTTTT
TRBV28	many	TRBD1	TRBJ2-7	CASSMTGVVEQYF	TGTGCCAGCAGTATGACAGGGGTTGTCGAGCAGTACTTC
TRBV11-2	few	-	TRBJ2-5	CASSLVWKETQYF	TGTGCCAGCAGCTTAGTCTGGAAAGAGACCCAGTACTTC
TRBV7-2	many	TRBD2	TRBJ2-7	CASSLALAGVGQYF	TGTGCCAGCAGCTTAGCGCTAGCGGGAGTAGGGCAGTACTTC
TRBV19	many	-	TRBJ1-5	CASSTRQGNQPQHF	TGTGCCAGTAGTACCCGACAGGGCAATCAGCCCCAGCATTTT
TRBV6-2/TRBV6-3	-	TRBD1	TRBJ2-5	CASSYGDRLQETQYF	TGTGCCAGCAGTTATGGGGACAGACTACAAGAGACCCAGTACTTC
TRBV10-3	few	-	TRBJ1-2	CAISEVVGPYGYTF	TGTGCCATCAGTGAGGTTGTAGGGCCCTATGGCTACACCTTC
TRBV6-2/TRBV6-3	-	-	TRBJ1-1	CASSYLGRNQRTEAFF	TGTGCCAGCAGTTACCTCGGCCGGAATCAGAGGACTGAAGCTTTCTTT
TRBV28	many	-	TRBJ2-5	CASSARAFQETQYF	TGTGCCAGCAGTGCCAGGGCGTTTCAGGAGACCCAGTACTTC
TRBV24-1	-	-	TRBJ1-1	CATSDVETDEAFF	TGTGCCACCAGTGATGTGGAGACAGACGAAGCTTTCTTT
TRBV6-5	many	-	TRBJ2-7	CASSYSWRAYEQYF	TGTGCCAGCAGTTACTCTTGGAGGGCCTACGAGCAGTACTTC
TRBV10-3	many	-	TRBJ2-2	CAIGRQGGTGELFF	TGTGCCATCGGGCGGCAGGGAGGCACCGGGGAGCTGTTTTTT
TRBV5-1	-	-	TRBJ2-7	CASSPDWSYEQYF	TGCGCCAGCAGCCCCGACTGGTCCTACGAGCAGTACTTC
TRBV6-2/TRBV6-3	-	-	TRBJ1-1	CASSKQGRSAEAFF	TGTGCCAGCAGCAAACAGGGTAGGAGCGCTGAAGCTTTCTTT
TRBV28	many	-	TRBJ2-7	CASRHIGGRDGEQYF	TGTGCCAGCAGACATATAGGGGGGAGGGATGGGGAGCAGTACTTC
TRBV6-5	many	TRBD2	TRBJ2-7	CASSRTSLSNEQYF	TGTGCCAGCAGCCGGACTAGCTTGTCCAACGAGCAGTACTTC
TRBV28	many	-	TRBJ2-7	CASSSIIGPSSYEQYF	TGTGCCAGCAGTTCGATAATTGGGCCAAGCAGCTACGAGCAGTACTTC
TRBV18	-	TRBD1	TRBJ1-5	CASSRGTANSNQPQHF	TGTGCCAGCTCACGAGGGACAGCCAATAGCAATCAGCCCCAGCATTTT
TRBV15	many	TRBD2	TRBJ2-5	CATSRGAGEGETQYF	TGTGCCACCAGCAGAGGAGCGGGAGAAGGGGAGACCCAGTACTTC
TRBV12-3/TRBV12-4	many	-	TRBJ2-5	CASSSASGETQYF	TGTGCCAGCAGTTCAGCGTCTGGGGAGACCCAGTACTTC
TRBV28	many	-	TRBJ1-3	CASRRRRNLSGNTIYF	TGTGCCAGCAGACGCCGCAGGAACCTCTCTGGAAACACCATATATTTT
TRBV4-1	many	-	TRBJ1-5	CASSQQANNQPQHF	TGCGCCAGCAGCCAACAGGCCAACAATCAGCCCCAGCATTTT
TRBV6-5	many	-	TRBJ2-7	CASSPTGIGYEQYF	TGTGCCAGCAGCCCTACAGGGATCGGCTACGAGCAGTACTTC
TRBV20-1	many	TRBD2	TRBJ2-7	CSAQIAGVFTDEQYF	TGCAGTGCTCAGATAGCGGGAGTCTTCACCGACGAGCAGTACTTC
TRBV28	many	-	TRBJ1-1	CASSLGLMNTEALF	TGTGCCAGCAGTCTGGGACTTATGAACACTGAAGCTCTCTTT
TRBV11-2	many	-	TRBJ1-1	CASRSTGAATEAFF	TGTGCCAGCAGATCTACCGGGGCCGCCACTGAAGCTTTCTTT